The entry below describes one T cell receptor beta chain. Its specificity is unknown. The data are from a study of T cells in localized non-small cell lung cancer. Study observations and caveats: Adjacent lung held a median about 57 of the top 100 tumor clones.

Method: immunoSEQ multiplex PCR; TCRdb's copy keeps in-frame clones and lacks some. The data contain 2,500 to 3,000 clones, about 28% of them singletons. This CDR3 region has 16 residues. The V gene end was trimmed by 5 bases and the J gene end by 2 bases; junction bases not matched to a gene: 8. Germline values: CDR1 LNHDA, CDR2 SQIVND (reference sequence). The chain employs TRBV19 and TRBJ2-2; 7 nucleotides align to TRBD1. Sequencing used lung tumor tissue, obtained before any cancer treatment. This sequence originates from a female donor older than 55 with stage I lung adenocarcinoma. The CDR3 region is CASSPRGGPNTGELFF. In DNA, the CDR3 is TGTGCCAGTAGTCCCAGAGGGGGCCCTAACACCGGGGAGCTGTTTTTT.